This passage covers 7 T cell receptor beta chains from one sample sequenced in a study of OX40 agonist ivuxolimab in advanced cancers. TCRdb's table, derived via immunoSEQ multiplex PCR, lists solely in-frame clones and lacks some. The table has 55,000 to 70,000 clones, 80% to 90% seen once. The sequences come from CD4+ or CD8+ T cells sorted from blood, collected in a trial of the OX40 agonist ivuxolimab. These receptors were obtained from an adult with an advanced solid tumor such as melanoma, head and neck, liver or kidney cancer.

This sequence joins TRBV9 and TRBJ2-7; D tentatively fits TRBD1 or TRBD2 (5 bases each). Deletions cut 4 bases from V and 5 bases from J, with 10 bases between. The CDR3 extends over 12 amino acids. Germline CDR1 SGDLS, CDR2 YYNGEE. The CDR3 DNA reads TGTGCCAGCAGCACCCGAGGGGACGAGCAGTACTTC. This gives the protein CASSTRGDEQYF.

In DNA, the CDR3 is TGTGCCAGCAGCCTGATCGGCCGGGACAGGGGGCACAATGAGCAGTTCTTC. Translated: CASSLIGRDRGHNEQFF. This chain joins TRBV5-6 and TRBJ2-1; 12 nucleotides line up with TRBD1. V lost 4 bases and J lost 5; bases outside the gene matches: 10. The V gene's germline CDR1 is SGHDT and CDR2 YYEEEE. CDR3 length: 17 residues.

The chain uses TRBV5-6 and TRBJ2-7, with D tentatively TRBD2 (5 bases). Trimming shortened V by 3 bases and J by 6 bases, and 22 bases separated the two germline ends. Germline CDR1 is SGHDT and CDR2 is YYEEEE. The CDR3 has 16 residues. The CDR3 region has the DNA TGTGCCAGCAGCTCCGAGGGAAAGGGTGTCTCTGGCGAGCAGTACTTC. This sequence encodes CASSSEGKGVSGEQYF.

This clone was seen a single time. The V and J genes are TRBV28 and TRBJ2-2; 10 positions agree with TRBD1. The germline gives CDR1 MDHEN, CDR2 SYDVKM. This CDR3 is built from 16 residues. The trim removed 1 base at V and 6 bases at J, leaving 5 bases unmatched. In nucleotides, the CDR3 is TGTGCCAGCAGTTTATTCGGGACAGGGGTGGCCGGGGAGCTGTTTTTT. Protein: CASSLFGTGVAGELFF.

The CDR3 region has the DNA TGCAGCGCCGACAGGGAAAAGAACACTGAAGCTTTCTTT. This encodes CSADREKNTEAFF. The V call is TRBV29-1, the J call TRBJ1-1; 7 bases fit TRBD1. V shed 7 bases and J 1 base; nucleotides not matched to a gene: 6. The CDR3 is 13 amino acids. Germline V gives CDR1 SQVTM, CDR2 ANQGSEA. The complete variable domain, with remaining parts taken from reference TRBV29-1 and TRBJ1-1, reads SAVISQKPSRDICQRGTSLTIQCQVDSQVTMMFWYRQQPGQSLTLIATANQGSEATYESGFVIDKFPISRPNLTFSTLTVSNMSPEDSSIYLCSADREKNTEAFFGQGTRLTVV.

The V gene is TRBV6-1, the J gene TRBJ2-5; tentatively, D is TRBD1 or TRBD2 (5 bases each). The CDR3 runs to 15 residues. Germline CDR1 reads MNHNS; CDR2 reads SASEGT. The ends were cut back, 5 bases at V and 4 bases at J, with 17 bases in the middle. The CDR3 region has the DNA TGTGCCAGCAGTATTGGGACGCAGTTTGGAGAGACCCAGTACTTC. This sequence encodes CASSIGTQFGETQYF.

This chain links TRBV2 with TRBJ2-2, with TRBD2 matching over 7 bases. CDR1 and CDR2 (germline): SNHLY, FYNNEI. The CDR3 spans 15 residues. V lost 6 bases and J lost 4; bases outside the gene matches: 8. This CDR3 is CASRTTGGGTGELFF. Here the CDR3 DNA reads TGTGCCAGCAGAACAACGGGAGGTGGCACCGGGGAGCTGTTTTTT.